This T cell receptor beta chain was documented in a study of siplizumab effects on memory and regulatory T cells. Trimming pared 5 bases from V and 6 bases from J, leaving 16 bases between. The CDR3 is 14 amino acids. Germline-derived CDR1 and CDR2 are LNHDA and SQIVND (reference sequence). Sequencing was performed with immunoSEQ multiplex PCR; in TCRdb, only in-frame clones are kept and a portion is missing. The sample holds 90,000 to 130,000 clones; around 90% are singletons and the top ten take roughly 1.4%. Material: CD4+ T cells sorted from blood. The rearrangement links TRBV19 to TRBJ1-2; no firm D call. The source is a human donor in good health. In DNA, the CDR3 is TGTGCCAGTAGTCGCTTGGCCACGAGGAATGGCTACACCTTC. It specifies CASSRLATRNGYTF.